This entry lists 26 T cell receptor beta chains sequenced from one sample in a study of blood T cell repertoires in COVID-19. Method: immunoSEQ multiplex PCR; TCRdb's copy keeps in-frame clones and lacks some. Counted here are some 280,000 clones, roughly 89% occurring once; the ten biggest clones make up less than 3%. The sequenced sample was peripheral blood. The source is a young woman with active or convalescent COVID-19.

The J gene is TRBJ1-1, the V gene TRBV11-2; D perhaps matches TRBD1 (5 bases). This CDR3 spans 14 amino acids. Germline V gene lookup returns CDR1 SGHAT and CDR2 FQNNGV. Trimming pared 2 bases from V and 4 bases from J, leaving 11 bases between. CDR3 in amino acids: CASSLLTGVTEAFF. CDR3 nucleotide sequence: TGTGCCAGCAGCTTACTGACGGGGGTCACTGAAGCTTTCTTT.

The chain employs TRBV7-8 and TRBJ1-6, with 7 bases lining up with TRBD1. The CDR3 spans 14 residues. Germline CDR1 is SGHVS and CDR2 is FQNEAQ. V was pared by 4 bases and J by 8 bases, with 5 bases of the junction left unmatched. The CDR3 DNA reads as TGTGCCAGCAGCTACGGGACAGAACATTCACCCCTCCACTTT. This codes for CASSYGTEHSPLHF. Full variable domain (remainder filled in from reference TRBV7-8 and TRBJ1-6): GAGVSQSPRYKVAKRGQDVALRCDPISGHVSLFWYQQALGQGPEFLTYFQNEAQLDKSGLPSDRFFAERPEGSVSTLKIQRTQQEDSAVYLCASSYGTEHSPLHFGNGTRLTVT.

The V and J genes are TRBV19 and TRBJ1-2; perhaps TRBD1 as D (5 bases). Trimming removed 6 bases from V and 7 bases from J, with 12 bases in between. Per germline, CDR1 LNHDA and CDR2 SQIVND (reference sequence). The CDR3 contains 12 residues. The CDR3 sequence: CASRGGLAGYTF. The CDR3 DNA sequence: TGTGCCAGTAGGGGGGGACTAGCTGGCTACACCTTC.

The J gene is TRBJ1-3, the V gene TRBV28; D remains ambiguous. Trimming cost V 5 bases and J 2 bases, with 13 bases left between them. The germline V gene has CDR1 MDHEN and CDR2 SYDVKM. The length of the CDR3 is 15 residues. The CDR3 DNA reads TGTGCCAGCAGTCCAGATTCTCACCCTGGAAACACCATATATTTT. This codes for CASSPDSHPGNTIYF.

V is TRBV30 and J is TRBJ2-4, with D maybe TRBD2 (5 bases). The germline CDR1 and CDR2 sequences are GTSNPN and SVGIG (reference sequence). The CDR3 runs to 15 residues. Trimming took 2 bases from V and 10 from J, leaving 21 bases between them. The CDR3 is CAWSPGLGKLRIQYF. CDR3 nucleotide sequence: TGTGCCTGGAGTCCCGGACTGGGGAAGTTAAGAATTCAGTACTTC. The entire variable domain, with the rest obtained from reference TRBV30 and TRBJ2-4, is as follows: SQTIHQWPATLVQPVGSPLSLECTVEGTSNPNLYWYRQAAGRGLQLLFYSVGIGQISSEVPQNLSASRPQDRQFILSSKKLLLSDSGFYLCAWSPGLGKLRIQYFGAGTRLSVL.

The chain links TRBV13 to TRBJ2-5; TRBD2 agrees at 15 bases. V dropped 5 bases and J dropped 8; count of bases not matched to a gene: 12. The CDR3 spans 17 residues. Germline-derived CDR1 and CDR2 are PRHDT and FYEKMQ (reference sequence). This CDR3 reads CASSPTRTSGGAITQYF. The CDR3, as DNA: TGTGCCAGCAGCCCAACCCGGACTAGCGGGGGGGCTATAACCCAGTACTTC.

This clone was detected only once. The chain carries TRBV9 and TRBJ1-3, with D maybe TRBD1 (5 bases). The CDR3 is 14 residues long. Germline V gene data show CDR1 as SGDLS and CDR2 as YYNGEE. The V gene lost 1 base and the J gene lost 4 bases, with 9 bases spanning the gap. For the CDR3, the DNA is TGTGCCAGCAGCGTACAGGGAGGAGGAAACACCATATATTTT. This codes for CASSVQGGGNTIYF. The entire variable domain, with the rest obtained from reference TRBV9 and TRBJ1-3, is as follows: DSGVTQTPKHLITATGQRVTLRCSPRSGDLSVYWYQQSLDQGLQFLIQYYNGEERAKGNILERFSAQQFPDLHSELNLSSLELGDSALYFCASSVQGGGNTIYFGEGSWLTVV.

This chain links TRBV6-6 with TRBJ1-5, with D possibly being TRBD1 (6 bases). Per germline, CDR1 MNHNY and CDR2 SVGAGI (reference sequence). V gave up 4 bases and J gave up 3 bases, with 10 bases separating them. There are 14 residues in the CDR3. The CDR3 region is CASSLTGNNQPQHF. DNA of the CDR3: TGTGCCAGCAGTTTGACAGGAAACAATCAGCCCCAGCATTTT.

This rearrangement joins TRBV2 to TRBJ1-2; possible D gene TRBD1, 6 bases. Germline CDR1 is SNHLY and CDR2 is FYNNEI. There are 14 residues in the CDR3. Trimming cost V 2 bases and J 4 bases, with 11 bases left between them. The CDR3 reads CASSERGQPYGYTF. The CDR3 region has the DNA TGTGCCAGCAGTGAAAGGGGACAACCCTATGGCTACACCTTC.

The V call is TRBV9, the J call TRBJ2-3, with D perhaps matching TRBD1 (6 bases). The CDR3 spans 13 residues. The germline V gene encodes CDR1 SGDLS and CDR2 YYNGEE. V shed 1 base and J shed 7 bases, with 10 bases lying between them. The CDR3 is CASSVRGGNTQYF. Here the CDR3 DNA reads TGTGCCAGCAGCGTACGAGGGGGAAATACGCAGTATTTT.

This chain links TRBV3-1 (or the pseudogene TRBV3-2) with TRBJ2-7, with TRBD1 as a possible D gene (5 bases). The germline V gene encodes CDR1 LGHDT and CDR2 YNNKEL (reference sequence). V lost 0 bases and J lost 4, with 16 bases in between. The CDR3 has 16 residues. The chain's CDR3 is CASSQDCTGRVYEQYF. The CDR3, as DNA: TGTGCCAGCAGCCAAGATTGTACAGGACGAGTGTACGAGCAGTACTTC.

This chain connects TRBV30 to TRBJ1-3; a weak D match, TRBD1 (6 bases). V lost 2 bases to trimming and J lost 1 base, with 15 bases between them. Germline assignment: CDR1 GTSNPN and CDR2 SVGIG (reference sequence). The CDR3 is 16 amino acids. The CDR3 DNA sequence: TGTGCCTGGAGTAGAACAGGGCGAACTTCTGGAAACACCATATATTTT. Its protein is CAWSRTGRTSGNTIYF.

This clone was recorded a few times. This chain connects TRBV5-4 to TRBJ2-7, with 11 bases aligning to TRBD1. CDR1 is SGHNT, CDR2 YYREEE, per germline (reference sequence). Trimming took 2 bases from V and 4 from J; bases not matched to a gene: 5. The CDR3 consists of 15 residues. The CDR3 bases are TGTGCCAGCAGCTTCCCGGGACAGGGGGTTTACGAGCAGTACTTC. Amino acid sequence: CASSFPGQGVYEQYF.

The CDR3 coding sequence is TGTGCCAGCACGGGACCAAAAGGGGGCGGCTACACCTTC. Its translation: CASTGPKGGGYTF. The chain links TRBV10-3 to TRBJ1-2; 7 bases align to TRBD1. This CDR3 has 13 amino acids. Losses at the gene ends were 10 bases for V and 8 bases for J; bases not matched to a gene: 13. Germline CDR1 reads ENHRY; CDR2 reads SYGVKD.

The V gene is TRBV7-2, the J gene TRBJ2-7, with TRBD1 matching 8 bases. Per the germline V gene, CDR1 is SGHTA and CDR2 is FQGNSA. The J segment lost 2 bases and the V segment lost 6 bases, leaving 9 bases of the junction unmatched. The CDR3 spans 15 residues. The CDR3 loop is CASSEATGDAYEQYF. Here the CDR3 DNA reads TGTGCCAGCAGTGAAGCGACAGGGGACGCCTACGAGCAGTACTTC. The whole variable domain, filled in from reference TRBV7-2 and TRBJ2-7, reads GAGVSQSPSNKVTEKGKDVELRCDPISGHTALYWYRQSLGQGLEFLIYFQGNSAPDKSGLPSDRFSAERTGGSVSTLTIQRTQQEDSAVYLCASSEATGDAYEQYFGPGTRLTVT.

The rearrangement uses TRBV7-9 and TRBJ2-7; D perhaps matches TRBD2 (5 bases). The V and J ends lost 5 bases and 7 bases respectively, with 15 bases between them. CDR3 length: 13 amino acids. The V gene's germline CDR1 is SEHNR and CDR2 FQNEAQ (reference sequence). CDR3 sequence: CASSPARTEEQYF. Written as DNA, the CDR3 is TGTGCCAGCAGCCCCGCCCGGACTGAAGAGCAGTACTTC. The variable domain in full, with the rest retrieved from reference TRBV7-9 and TRBJ2-7, is DTGVSQNPRHKITKRGQNVTFRCDPISEHNRLYWYRQTLGQGPEFLTYFQNEAQLEKSRLLSDRFSAERPKGSFSTLEIQRTEQGDSAMYLCASSPARTEEQYFGPGTRLTVT.

The genes are TRBV5-5 and TRBJ2-5; 11 bases are a match to TRBD1. The CDR3 spans 15 residues. Trimming cost V 4 bases and J 3 bases; bases outside gene matches: 5. Germline CDR1 reads SGHKS; CDR2 reads YYEKEE (reference sequence). The CDR3 nucleotides are TGTGCCAGCAGCATACCGGGACAGGGGGAAGAGACCCAGTACTTC. Its translation: CASSIPGQGEETQYF.

The genes are TRBV10-1 and TRBJ2-2; tentative D call: TRBD1 (6 bases). Germline CDR1 WNHNN, CDR2 SYGVQD (reference sequence). This CDR3 region has 16 residues. The germline V and J ends were trimmed by 2 bases and 2 bases, with 12 bases remaining between them. The CDR3 sequence is CASSEPGTLNTGELFF. In DNA form, the CDR3 reads TGCGCCAGCAGTGAGCCCGGGACACTTAACACCGGGGAGCTGTTTTTT.

The genes are TRBV6-5 and TRBJ1-2, with 8 bases matching TRBD1. The V and J ends lost 10 bases and 7 bases, in that order; junction bases with no gene match: 11. The CDR3 extends over 13 amino acids. Germline CDR1 reads MNHEY; CDR2 reads SVGAGI. The CDR3, as DNA: TGTGCCACCAACCCTACAGGGACAGGTGGCTACACCTTC. It specifies CATNPTGTGGYTF.

The genes are TRBV2 and TRBJ2-2; 15 bases fit TRBD2. The CDR3 sequence is 16 residues long. Trimming cost V 6 bases and J 6 bases; bases outside gene matches: 5. Looked up from germline, CDR1 is SNHLY and CDR2 is FYNNEI. DNA of the CDR3: TGTGCCAGCAGAGGGACTAGCGGGGGGATGGCCGGGGAGCTGTTTTTT. This codes for CASRGTSGGMAGELFF.

The V and J genes are TRBV27 and TRBJ1-5; 8 nucleotides line up with TRBD1. The CDR3 contains 16 residues. V lost 5 bases to trimming and J lost 1 base; unmatched junction nucleotides: 7. Per the germline V gene, CDR1 is MNHEY and CDR2 is SMNVEV (reference sequence). CDR3 residues: CASSPDRGKSNQPQHF. The CDR3 nucleotides read TGTGCCAGCAGTCCCGACAGGGGAAAAAGCAATCAGCCCCAGCATTTT.

The chain uses TRBV12-3 or TRBV12-4 and TRBJ1-2; 7 bases are shared with TRBD1. With V trimmed by 3 bases and J by 4 bases, 2 bases remained unmatched. The CDR3 extends over 13 amino acids. The CDR3 loop reads CASSLGQSYGYTF. CDR3 DNA sequence: TGTGCCAGCAGTTTGGGACAGAGCTATGGCTACACCTTC.

The table lists this clone with a few counts. V gene TRBV19 combines with J gene TRBJ2-1; D may be TRBD2 (5 bases). The CDR3 runs 15 residues. Germline lookup yields CDR1 LNHDA and CDR2 SQIVND (reference sequence). Trimming removed 3 bases from V and 0 bases from J, with 9 bases in between. The CDR3 spells CASSMRAGSYNEQFF. The CDR3 DNA is TGTGCCAGTAGTATGAGGGCGGGCTCCTACAATGAGCAGTTCTTC.

The chain employs TRBV9 and TRBJ2-7; TRBD2 might be the D (5 bases). Germline values: CDR1 SGDLS, CDR2 YYNGEE. Trimming pared 0 bases from V and 7 bases from J, leaving 14 bases between. This CDR3 spans 14 amino acids. CDR3 in amino acids: CASSVGSGPGEQYF. As DNA, the CDR3 is TGTGCCAGCAGCGTAGGGTCCGGGCCGGGGGAGCAGTACTTC.

The chain joins TRBV9 to TRBJ2-3, with D possibly TRBD1 on 6 matching bases. V shed 0 bases and J shed 0 bases, with 11 bases lying between them. Germline CDR1 reads SGDLS; CDR2 reads YYNGEE. The CDR3 consists of 16 residues. In DNA form, the CDR3 reads TGTGCCAGCAGCGTAGTCCCGGACAGTAGCACAGATACGCAGTATTTT. Translating it yields CASSVVPDSSTDTQYF.

This sequence joins TRBV25-1 and TRBJ1-2, with no clear D. This CDR3 contains 12 residues. Germline loops: CDR1 MGHDK, CDR2 SYGVNS. Between the trimmed V and J ends, which lost 7 bases and 8 bases, there was a span of 14 bases. This CDR3 reads CASNNGGEGYTF. The CDR3 DNA reads TGTGCCAGCAATAACGGCGGGGAGGGCTACACCTTC.